The entry below gives a single T cell receptor (beta chain) sequence along with its context. Per the study methods: Counts of nucleated cells, estimated from reference gene primer amplification, were obtained. This table comes from immunoSEQ multiplex PCR, and its TCRdb copy is limited to in-frame clones, with some not included. V, J and clone size reflect that table, while D and trimming were determined from the DNA. This table holds around 150,000 clones, just over 90% found once. Seattle's cohort entered during active infection and was followed longitudinally. This sample is drawn from a study of blood T cell repertoires in COVID-19. Whole-study context: Both acute and convalescent COVID-19 samples were obtained from the United States, Italy and Spain. Sample material is recorded as cDNA or gDNA derived from T cells, B-cell-depleted T cells, or PBMCs.

CDR3 length equals 14 residues. The V end lost 5 bases, the J end lost 0 bases, and 8 bases lay between the germline ends. Germline-derived CDR1 and CDR2 are SGHTA and FQGNSA. This sequence was found in a woman aged 60-75 years with COVID-19, enrolled during active disease. The source material was peripheral blood. This chain joins TRBV7-2 and TRBJ1-3, with a tentative D call TRBD1 (5 bases). CDR3 in amino acids: CASSAGHSGNTIYF. The CDR3, as DNA: TGTGCCAGCAGCGCCGGACACTCTGGAAACACCATATATTTT. Together with reference TRBV7-2 and TRBJ1-3, the CDR3 gives the full variable domain: GAGVSQSPSNKVTEKGKDVELRCDPISGHTALYWYRQSLGQGLEFLIYFQGNSAPDKSGLPSDRFSAERTGGSVSTLTIQRTQQEDSAVYLCASSAGHSGNTIYFGEGSWLTVV.